A single T cell receptor beta chain is shown here with its context. Measured with immunoSEQ multiplex PCR; TCRdb has only the in-frame clones, and not every one. The table includes 75,000 to 100,000 clones, approximately 85% detected once. These data come from a study of radiotherapy plus CTLA-4 blockade in lung cancer. The CDR3 is 17 amino acids. Trimming at V came to 5 bases and at J to 0 bases, leaving 9 bases not matched to a gene. Germline assignment: CDR1 MNHEY and CDR2 SMNVEV (reference sequence). V usage is TRBV27 and J usage is TRBJ2-1; 8 bases are shared with TRBD2. The clonotype was recovered from a human donor with non-small cell lung cancer who had a partial response to radiotherapy plus ipilimumab. This sample comprised peripheral blood, obtained from a patient treated with radiotherapy plus ipilimumab. The DNA for the CDR3 is TGTGCCAGCAGTCCCGGGGGGGGGTTTAGCTCCTACAATGAGCAGTTCTTC. Translating it yields CASSPGGGFSSYNEQFF.